This T cell receptor (beta chain) is drawn from a study of blood T cell repertoires in COVID-19. For the study at large: Some COVID-19 samples were acute and others convalescent; all came from the United States, Italy and Spain.

V dropped 3 bases and J dropped 4 bases, with 10 bases sitting between them. CDR1 is KGHSH and CDR2 is LQKENI in the germline V gene. This CDR3 is 14 amino acids long. Comment on this clone: At the DNA level, this CDR3 is encoded by other sequences in the same sample as well.

Per the original data handling: Amplified reference gene primers provided the basis for estimating nucleated cell counts. Profiled with immunoSEQ multiplex PCR; TCRdb holds only in-frame clones, not every one. The DNA was the basis for D and trimming; V, J and clone size are from that table. The repertoire includes approximately 200,000 clones, about 81% of them detected once, and 12% sits in the top ten. While infection was still active, Seattle patients were enrolled and then followed longitudinally. The clonotype was recovered from a woman older than 75 with COVID-19, enrolled during active disease. The sequencing sample was made of peripheral blood. V and J are TRBV18 and TRBJ1-3; D is possibly TRBD1 (6 bases). CDR3 residues: CASSPTQGGNTIYF. The DNA for the CDR3 is TGTGCCAGCTCACCTACACAGGGCGGAAACACCATATATTTT.